This T cell receptor beta chain was obtained from a study of cytomegalovirus exposure and HLA in healthy donors. This clone was counted once. Its antigen remains unidentified. Primers for the PCR totalled 60 Vbeta and 13 Jbeta. Per the study methods: Later analysis identified some 80 million unique TCR beta chains, around 10 million shared. Assay used: immunoSEQ multiplex PCR; TCRdb lists only in-frame clones, some missing. V, J and clone size are taken as reported in that table, and D and trimming were inferred from the DNA itself. The data contain around 150,000 clones, about three quarters of them seen just once; the ten biggest clones take up about 1.7%. Findings and caveats of the study: Sequencing likely produced, as an artifact, a cluster of highly shared sequence variants. The sole available immune exposure information was CMV serostatus.

This receptor was obtained from a woman aged 30 to 39 in good health and CMV-seronegative. The sample comprised PBMCs.

CDR3 in DNA: TGCGCCAGCAGCCAAGCACAGGGGGCGACCACCGGGGAGCTGTTTTTT. Its protein is CASSQAQGATTGELFF. J is TRBJ2-2 and V is TRBV4-1; 9 bases map to TRBD1. The V segment lost 1 base and the J segment 4 bases; nucleotides outside the gene matches: 4. The germline V gene has CDR1 MGHRA and CDR2 YSYEKL. The CDR3 is made up of 16 amino acids.